These T cell receptor beta chains were read from a single sample in a study of blood T cell repertoires in COVID-19. Repertoires were generated with immunoSEQ multiplex PCR, while TCRdb's copy carries only in-frame clones and drops some. In the table there are under 50,000 clones, approximately 70% of which are singletons. The material sequenced was peripheral blood. These receptor sequences come from a man aged 80 or over with acute or convalescent COVID-19. Both conserved end residues are part of each CDR3. A D gene is named only where the DNA matches it firmly. Clone size is shown for a subset of rows, as once, few, many or a class of expanded clone.

clone_size	d_call	v_call	j_call	cdr3_aa	cdr3_nt
few	TRBD2	TRBV5-4	TRBJ2-1	CASSSGASGRAWDEQFF	TGTGCCAGCAGCAGCGGGGCTAGCGGGAGGGCCTGGGATGAGCAGTTCTTC
NA	TRBD2	TRBV27	TRBJ2-1	CASSTLTSGGANEQFF	TGTGCCAGCAGTACCCTCACTAGCGGGGGGGCCAATGAGCAGTTCTTC
NA	TRBD2	TRBV5-1	TRBJ2-1	CASSLNGLAGYNEQFF	TGCGCCAGCAGCTTAAACGGACTAGCGGGGTACAATGAGCAGTTCTTC
few	NA	TRBV28	TRBJ1-2	CASSPSNYGYTF	TGTGCCAGCAGTCCATCAAACTATGGCTACACCTTC
NA	TRBD1	TRBV5-6	TRBJ1-1	CASSFGTVTQEAFF	TGTGCCAGCAGCTTCGGGACAGTAACGCAAGAAGCTTTCTTT
NA	TRBD2	TRBV7-9	TRBJ2-1	CASSPPGLSGGYNEQFF	TGTGCCAGCAGCCCCCCCGGGTTGTCGGGAGGTTACAATGAGCAGTTCTTC
NA	NA	TRBV5-4	TRBJ1-1	CASSLSLGAGTEAFF	TGTGCCAGCAGCTTAAGTCTGGGGGCAGGCACTGAAGCTTTCTTT
once	NA	TRBV14	TRBJ1-1	CASSQDHRAWTEAFF	TGTGCCAGCAGCCAAGATCACAGGGCTTGGACTGAAGCTTTCTTT
NA	TRBD1	TRBV19	TRBJ1-2	CASTPMIGTGGRGYTF	TGTGCCAGTACCCCAATGATCGGGACAGGGGGCCGTGGCTACACCTTC
NA	NA	TRBV7-8	TRBJ2-1	CASSLFLGSSYNEQFF	TGTGCCAGCAGCTTATTTTTAGGGAGCTCCTACAATGAGCAGTTCTTC
NA	NA	TRBV9	TRBJ2-1	CASSVVGVEQFF	TGTGCCAGCAGCGTAGTCGGGGTTGAGCAGTTCTTC
NA	NA	TRBV4-3	TRBJ1-3	CASSLTRGLGNTIYF	TGCGCCAGCAGCCTTACCCGAGGTCTTGGAAACACCATATATTTT
NA	TRBD1	TRBV14	TRBJ1-2	CASSQNTGTGYGYTF	TGTGCCAGCAGCCAAAACACGGGGACAGGCTATGGCTACACCTTC
NA	NA	TRBV5-4	TRBJ2-7	CASSPRGGAYEQYF	TGTGCCAGCAGCCCCCGCGGCGGGGCCTACGAGCAGTACTTC
few	NA	TRBV10-3	TRBJ1-1	CAISESSGGRTEAFF	TGTGCCATCAGTGAGTCCTCGGGCGGGAGGACTGAAGCTTTCTTT
NA	NA	TRBV5-5	TRBJ2-2	CASSLQTNTGELFF	TGTGCCAGCAGCTTGCAGACGAACACCGGGGAGCTGTTTTTT
NA	TRBD2	TRBV19	TRBJ2-1	CASSIISGGDYNEQFF	TGTGCCAGTAGCATCATTAGCGGGGGAGATTACAATGAGCAGTTCTTC
NA	TRBD1	TRBV6-6	TRBJ1-4	CASLTGLDGTNEKLFF	TGTGCCAGCTTGACAGGGCTGGATGGGACTAATGAAAAACTGTTTTTT
few	NA	TRBV3-1/TRBV3-2	TRBJ1-6	CASSQLDGKASPLHF	TGTGCCAGCAGCCAACTCGACGGGAAGGCTTCACCCCTCCACTTT
NA	TRBD2	TRBV24-1	TRBJ2-1	CATRRGLAEGEEQFF	TGTGCCACCCGCCGGGGTCTAGCGGAGGGAGAAGAGCAGTTCTTC
NA	TRBD2	TRBV15	TRBJ2-1	CATSAHQGGDEQFF	TGTGCCACCAGCGCCCATCAGGGAGGGGATGAGCAGTTCTTC
few	NA	TRBV6-5	TRBJ2-2	CASRKGGLQGGELFF	TGTGCCAGCAGGAAAGGAGGACTGCAAGGCGGGGAGCTGTTTTTT
NA	TRBD1	TRBV19	TRBJ1-2	CASSIGRGPNYGYTF	TGTGCCAGTAGTATCGGCAGGGGGCCGAACTATGGCTACACCTTC
NA	TRBD2	TRBV5-5	TRBJ2-5	CASSLFSGGNQETQYF	TGTGCCAGCAGCTTGTTCTCGGGAGGGAACCAAGAGACCCAGTACTTC
NA	TRBD1	TRBV19	TRBJ2-1	CASSSQWGQANEQFF	TGTGCCAGTAGTTCCCAGTGGGGACAGGCCAATGAGCAGTTCTTC
NA	NA	TRBV19	TRBJ2-5	CASSIVGAGQETQYF	TGTGCCAGTAGTATAGTTGGAGCGGGCCAAGAGACCCAGTACTTC
NA	NA	TRBV11-2	TRBJ2-3	CASSPTPSSGSTDTQYF	TGTGCCAGCAGCCCGACCCCTTCCAGCGGGAGCACAGATACGCAGTATTTT
NA	NA	TRBV14	TRBJ1-2	CASSQDLAGNYGYTF	TGTGCCAGCAGCCAAGATCTTGCAGGAAACTATGGCTACACCTTC
NA	NA	TRBV2	TRBJ1-1	CASRPPRQDTEAFF	TGTGCCAGCAGACCGCCCAGACAGGACACTGAAGCTTTCTTT
NA	TRBD1	TRBV6-6	TRBJ2-2	CASSYTDRGTGELFF	TGTGCCAGCAGCTACACCGACAGGGGGACCGGGGAGCTGTTTTTT
NA	NA	TRBV7-6	TRBJ2-1	CASGGAMYNEQFF	TGTGCCAGCGGGGGGGCCATGTACAATGAGCAGTTCTTC
NA	TRBD2	TRBV18	TRBJ2-1	CASSPPTSGSYNEQFF	TGTGCCAGCTCACCACCGACTAGCGGGAGCTACAATGAGCAGTTCTTC
NA	TRBD2	TRBV19	TRBJ2-3	CASSPLAGGGDTQYF	TGTGCCAGTAGTCCCCTAGCGGGAGGTGGAGATACGCAGTATTTT
few	TRBD1	TRBV30	TRBJ1-4	CAWSVLGTGTNEKLFF	TGTGCCTGGAGTGTACTGGGGACAGGAACCAATGAAAAACTGTTTTTT
NA	TRBD1	TRBV6-5	TRBJ1-1	CASSRGPEAFF	TGTGCCAGCAGTAGGGGGCCGGAAGCTTTCTTT
NA	TRBD1	TRBV5-6	TRBJ2-3	CASSADRGFTDTQYF	TGTGCCAGCAGCGCGGACAGGGGGTTCACAGATACGCAGTATTTT
NA	NA	TRBV18	TRBJ2-2	CASSIGQGSGGELFF	TGTGCCAGCTCAATCGGGCAGGGCTCCGGCGGGGAGCTGTTTTTT
NA	NA	TRBV4-3	TRBJ2-1	CASSQVYEAGIGNEQFF	TGCGCCAGCAGCCAAGTTTATGAGGCGGGAATTGGCAATGAGCAGTTCTTC
NA	NA	TRBV6-5	TRBJ1-2	CASSYDRWYGYTF	TGTGCCAGCAGTTACGACAGGTGGTATGGCTACACCTTC
NA	TRBD1	TRBV6-5	TRBJ2-5	CASRKGTAQETQYF	TGTGCCAGCAGGAAGGGGACAGCCCAAGAGACCCAGTACTTC
few	NA	TRBV12-3/TRBV12-4	TRBJ1-2	CASTPGATIGYTF	TGTGCCAGCACCCCGGGTGCCACTATTGGCTACACCTTC
NA	NA	TRBV11-2	TRBJ1-1	CASSYQTVNTEAFF	TGTGCCAGCAGCTACCAGACAGTGAACACTGAAGCTTTCTTT
NA	TRBD2	TRBV7-2	TRBJ2-3	CASSLGWLAGGRTDTQYF	TGTGCCAGCAGCTTAGGGTGGCTAGCGGGAGGAAGAACAGATACGCAGTATTTT